Below are 18 T cell receptor beta chains sequenced from a single sample in a study of T cell repertoires in ileal Crohn's disease. Assay used: immunoSEQ multiplex PCR; TCRdb lists only in-frame clones, some missing. In the table there are approximately 4,500 clones, around 74% of which are singletons. What was sequenced was ileal tissue. The origin of the receptors is an adult with Crohn's disease.

In this sample, this clone turned up once. The chain links TRBV29-1 to TRBJ1-5; D is unresolved. With 5 bases removed from V and 2 bases from J, the gap between germline ends came to 13 bases. The CDR3 contains 14 residues. CDR1 and CDR2 from the germline V gene are SQVTM and ANQGSEA. CDR3: CSVRKAGGNQPQHF. In DNA form, the CDR3 reads TGCAGCGTTCGTAAAGCCGGTGGCAATCAGCCCCAGCATTTT.

The genes are TRBV2 and TRBJ1-6; 9 positions agree with TRBD1. CDR3 length equals 15 residues. The J segment lost 7 bases and the V segment lost 5 bases, leaving 6 bases of the junction unmatched. The germline CDR1 and CDR2 sequences are SNHLY and FYNNEI. Written as DNA, the CDR3 is TGTGCCAGCAGTTCACAGGGGGCTCCAAATTCACCCCTCCACTTT. Translated: CASSSQGAPNSPLHF.

The chain joins TRBV4-2 to TRBJ1-1; 8 nucleotides align to TRBD1. Germline trimming cut 0 bases from V and 4 bases from J; bases unmatched to any gene: 10. The CDR3 sequence is 17 residues long. CDR1 and CDR2 (germline): LGHNA, YNFKEQ. CDR3 protein: CASSQDLSGQGSTEAFF. The CDR3, as DNA: TGTGCCAGCAGCCAAGATCTCTCAGGACAGGGTTCCACTGAAGCTTTCTTT.

This chain uses TRBV30 with TRBJ2-5, with 10 bases aligning to TRBD1. The germline V gene has CDR1 GTSNPN and CDR2 SVGIG (reference sequence). The CDR3 spans 14 residues. The ends lost 5 bases at V and 2 bases at J; junction bases unmatched: 5. This CDR3 reads CAWGTGVAQETQYF. The CDR3 DNA reads as TGTGCCTGGGGGACAGGGGTTGCACAAGAGACCCAGTACTTC.

J is TRBJ1-1 and V is TRBV7-6, with a weak D call TRBD1 (6 bases). Germline V gene sequence: CDR1 SGHVS, CDR2 FNYEAQ. The CDR3 is 14 amino acids. Trimming took 5 bases from V and 0 from J, leaving 10 bases between them. CDR3 loop: CASSVGHLNTEAFF. The DNA of the CDR3 is TGTGCCAGCAGCGTGGGACACTTGAACACTGAAGCTTTCTTT.

This clone turned up a few times. V usage is TRBV28 and J usage is TRBJ1-6; 7 nucleotides match TRBD1. The CDR3 runs to 14 residues. CDR1 and CDR2 (germline): MDHEN, SYDVKM. V gave up 2 bases and J gave up 9 bases; unmatched junction bases: 4. The CDR3 DNA reads TGTGCCAGCAGTTTAGGTCAGGGGGGTTCACCCCTCCACTTT. As protein: CASSLGQGGSPLHF.

The chain is built from TRBV29-1 and TRBJ2-5; the match to TRBD1 covers 8 bases. TRBJ2-7 matches the DNA end more closely, so the J call is doubtful. Germline V lookup: CDR1 SQVTM, CDR2 ANQGSEA. The CDR3 is made up of 13 amino acids. CDR3 in DNA: TGCAGCGACCTGACAGGGGCCGTAAACGAGCAGTACTTC. This encodes CSDLTGAVNEQYF.

With respect to this clone: The junction departs from the called germline gene at one end, perhaps through a read error. Distinct nucleotide sequences in the sample also encode this CDR3. The rearrangement links TRBV6-1 to TRBJ1-6, with D tentatively TRBD1 (6 bases). CDR3 length: 14 amino acids. CDR1 MNHNS and CDR2 SASEGT come from the germline V gene. This chain's CDR3 is CASSRQADNSPLHF. CDR3 DNA: TGTGCCAGCAGTAGACAGGCTGATAATTCCCCCCTCCACTTT.

The J gene is TRBJ1-5, the V gene TRBV11-2; D not certain. V was pared by 1 base and J by 5 bases, with 6 bases between. CDR3 length: 13 amino acids. Germline V gene sequence: CDR1 SGHAT, CDR2 FQNNGV. The CDR3 nucleotides are TGTGCCAGCAGCTTAGCCCAGTATCAGCCCCAGCATTTT. Translation gives CASSLAQYQPQHF.

The chain combines TRBV30 with TRBJ2-3; 13 nucleotides match TRBD2. V lost 0 bases and J lost 14; bases outside the gene matches: 5. The germline gives CDR1 GTSNPN, CDR2 SVGIG (reference sequence). The CDR3 is 13 residues long. This CDR3 reads CAWSVQLAGGGYF. As DNA, the CDR3 is TGTGCCTGGAGTGTACAACTAGCGGGAGGGGGGTATTTT.

The J gene is TRBJ2-7, the V gene TRBV30; the D is unclear. Trimming shortened V by 3 bases and J by 3 bases, and 12 bases separated the two germline ends. CDR1 and CDR2 (germline): GTSNPN, SVGIG (reference sequence). CDR3 length: 13 residues. The CDR3 region has the DNA TGTGCCTGGAGAAGAGAGCTTTTCTACGAGCAGTACTTC. Encoded protein: CAWRRELFYEQYF.

CDR3 loop: CATPTRKTRTDTQYF. The CDR3 nucleotides are TGTGCCACCCCCACTCGAAAGACGCGGACAGATACGCAGTATTTT. The rearrangement links TRBV5-8 to TRBJ2-3; D is unclear. The CDR3 is 15 amino acids. Germline V CDR1 and CDR2: SGHTS, YDEGEE. The V gene lost 9 bases and the J gene lost 3 bases, with 20 bases spanning the gap.

This clone was picked up a small number of times. The chain couples TRBV2 to TRBJ2-1, with 8 bases that match TRBD2. The CDR3 spans 18 residues. CDR1 and CDR2 (germline): SNHLY, FYNNEI. The V gene end was trimmed by 5 bases and the J gene end by 0 bases; junction bases not matched to a gene: 12. CDR3 residues: CASSRGGRLPSSYNEQFF. CDR3 coding DNA: TGTGCCAGCAGTCGGGGGGGCCGCCTCCCGAGCTCCTACAATGAGCAGTTCTTC. Looking up the rest from reference TRBV2 and TRBJ2-1 gives the full variable domain: EPEVTQTPSHQVTQMGQEVILRCVPISNHLYFYWYRQILGQKVEFLVSFYNNEISEKSEIFDDQFSVERPDGSNFTLKIRSTKLEDSAMYFCASSRGGRLPSSYNEQFFGPGTRLTVL.

This chain connects TRBV7-9 to TRBJ1-4, with 8 nucleotides matching TRBD1. Germline V gives CDR1 SEHNR, CDR2 FQNEAQ (reference sequence). The CDR3 consists of 15 residues. Losses at the gene ends were 2 bases for V and 7 bases for J; bases not matched to a gene: 6. The CDR3, as DNA: TGTGCCAGCAGCTTATTACAGGGGGACGGTGAAAAACTGTTTTTT. Translated, it gives CASSLLQGDGEKLFF. The variable domain in full, completed from reference TRBV7-9 and TRBJ1-4, reads DTGVSQNPRHKITKRGQNVTFRCDPISEHNRLYWYRQTLGQGPEFLTYFQNEAQLEKSRLLSDRFSAERPKGSFSTLEIQRTEQGDSAMYLCASSLLQGDGEKLFFGSGTQLSVL.

The chain couples TRBV29-1 to TRBJ1-2; TRBD1 matches at 7 bases. The CDR3 is 13 amino acids. After removal of 7 bases from V and 0 bases from J, the junction contained 5 bases not matched to a gene. The germline V gene has CDR1 SQVTM and CDR2 ANQGSEA. The CDR3 region is CSAGQEANYGYTF. CDR3 bases: TGCAGCGCTGGACAGGAGGCTAACTATGGCTACACCTTC.

The chain employs TRBV11-2 and TRBJ1-6, with a tentative D call TRBD1 (5 bases). Germline V gives CDR1 SGHAT, CDR2 FQNNGV. With 7 bases removed from V and 7 bases from J, the gap between germline ends came to 14 bases. The CDR3 runs 14 residues. CDR3 coding DNA: TGTGCCAGCACTGGGGGGGGGTCGAATTCACCCCTCCACTTT. Translating it yields CASTGGGSNSPLHF.

V gene TRBV6-1 combines with J gene TRBJ2-1; the match to TRBD1 covers 9 bases. Per the germline V gene, CDR1 is MNHNS and CDR2 is SASEGT. Germline trimming cut 5 bases from V and 5 bases from J; bases unmatched to any gene: 7. CDR3 length: 15 amino acids. The CDR3, as DNA: TGTGCCAGCAGTCGGGACAGGGAACCGAACAATGAGCAGTTCTTC. As protein: CASSRDREPNNEQFF.

As concerns this clone: The CDR3 end shows no conserved phenylalanine or tryptophan, and so a read error is likely. V gene TRBV19 combines with J gene TRBJ1-6, with TRBD1 matching over 7 bases. This CDR3 spans 15 amino acids. Germline V lookup: CDR1 LNHDA, CDR2 SQIVND (reference sequence). V lost 0 bases and J lost 7; bases outside the gene matches: 3. Here the CDR3 DNA reads TGTGCCAGTAGTATAGATGGACAGGTGAATTCACCCCTCCACCTT. Amino acid sequence: CASSIDGQVNSPLHL.